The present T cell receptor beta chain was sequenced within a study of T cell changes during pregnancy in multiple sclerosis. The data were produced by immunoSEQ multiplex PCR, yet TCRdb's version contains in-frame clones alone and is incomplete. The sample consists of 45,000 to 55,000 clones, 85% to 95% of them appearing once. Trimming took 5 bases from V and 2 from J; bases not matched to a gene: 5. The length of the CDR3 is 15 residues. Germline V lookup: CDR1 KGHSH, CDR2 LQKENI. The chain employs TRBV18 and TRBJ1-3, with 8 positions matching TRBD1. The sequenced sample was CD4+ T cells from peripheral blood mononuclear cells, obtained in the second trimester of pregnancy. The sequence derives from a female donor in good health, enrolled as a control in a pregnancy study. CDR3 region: CASSSGGATGNTIYF. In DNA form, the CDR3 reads TGTGCCAGCTCATCAGGGGGCGCAACTGGAAACACCATATATTTT.